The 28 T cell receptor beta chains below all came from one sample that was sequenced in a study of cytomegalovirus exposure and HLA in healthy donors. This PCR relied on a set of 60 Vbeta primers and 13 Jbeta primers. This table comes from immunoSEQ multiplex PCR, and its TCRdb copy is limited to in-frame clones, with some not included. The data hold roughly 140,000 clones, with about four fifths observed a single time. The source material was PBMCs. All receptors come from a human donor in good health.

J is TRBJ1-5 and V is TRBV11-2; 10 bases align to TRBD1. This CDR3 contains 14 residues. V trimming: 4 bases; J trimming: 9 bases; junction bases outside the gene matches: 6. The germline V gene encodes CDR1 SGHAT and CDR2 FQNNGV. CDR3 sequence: CASSSGQGTGPQHF. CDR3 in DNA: TGTGCCAGCAGCTCGGGACAGGGGACAGGGCCCCAGCATTTT.

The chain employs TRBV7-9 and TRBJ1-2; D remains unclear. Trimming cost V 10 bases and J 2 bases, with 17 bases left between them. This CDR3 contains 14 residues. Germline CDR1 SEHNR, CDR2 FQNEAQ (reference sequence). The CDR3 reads CATLARGVNYGYTF. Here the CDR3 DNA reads TGTGCCACTTTAGCCCGTGGCGTCAACTATGGCTACACCTTC.

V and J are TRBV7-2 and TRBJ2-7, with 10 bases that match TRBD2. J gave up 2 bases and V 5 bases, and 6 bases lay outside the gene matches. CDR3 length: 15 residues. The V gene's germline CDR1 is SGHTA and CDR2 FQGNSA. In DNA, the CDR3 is TGTGCCAGCAGCCATCGGACTAGCGGCACCTACGAGCAGTACTTC. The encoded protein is CASSHRTSGTYEQYF.

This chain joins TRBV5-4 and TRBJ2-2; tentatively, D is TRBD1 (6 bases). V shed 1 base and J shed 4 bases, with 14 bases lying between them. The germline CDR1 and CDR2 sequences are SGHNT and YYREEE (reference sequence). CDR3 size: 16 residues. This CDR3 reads CASSLPRTDITGELFF. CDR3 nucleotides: TGTGCCAGCAGCTTGCCCCGGACAGACATCACCGGGGAGCTGTTTTTT.

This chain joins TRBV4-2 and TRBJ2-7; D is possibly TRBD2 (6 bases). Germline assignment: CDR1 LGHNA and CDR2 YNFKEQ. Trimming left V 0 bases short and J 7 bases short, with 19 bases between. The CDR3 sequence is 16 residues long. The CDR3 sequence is CASSQDLAGTHGEQYF. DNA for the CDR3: TGTGCCAGCAGCCAAGATCTTGCGGGGACCCACGGAGAGCAGTACTTC.

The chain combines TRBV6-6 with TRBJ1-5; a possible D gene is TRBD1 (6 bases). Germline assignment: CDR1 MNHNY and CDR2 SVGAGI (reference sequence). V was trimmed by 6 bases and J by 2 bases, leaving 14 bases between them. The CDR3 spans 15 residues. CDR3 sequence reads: CASSPQGYGNQPQHF. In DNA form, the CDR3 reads TGTGCCAGCAGCCCACAGGGATATGGCAATCAGCCCCAGCATTTT.

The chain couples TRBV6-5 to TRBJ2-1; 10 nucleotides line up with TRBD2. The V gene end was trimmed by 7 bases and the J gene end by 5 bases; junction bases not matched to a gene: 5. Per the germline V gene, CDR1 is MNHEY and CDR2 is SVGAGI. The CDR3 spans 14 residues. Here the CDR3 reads CASKILAGNNEQFF. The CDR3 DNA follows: TGTGCCAGCAAGATACTAGCGGGAAACAATGAGCAGTTCTTC.

The CDR3 DNA is TGTGCCAGCAGAGAGAGGACTAGCGAGCAATACAATGAGCAGTTCTTC. It encodes CASRERTSEQYNEQFF. This chain joins TRBV13 and TRBJ2-1; 9 bases match TRBD2. Looked up from germline, CDR1 is PRHDT and CDR2 is FYEKMQ (reference sequence). This CDR3 region has 16 residues. V lost 6 bases and J lost 4; bases outside the gene matches: 10.

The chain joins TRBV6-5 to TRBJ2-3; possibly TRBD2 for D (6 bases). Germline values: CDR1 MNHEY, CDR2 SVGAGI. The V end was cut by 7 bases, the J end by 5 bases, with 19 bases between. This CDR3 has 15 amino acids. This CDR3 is CASKEVGGYRDTQYF. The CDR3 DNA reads TGTGCCAGCAAGGAGGTGGGGGGATATCGAGATACGCAGTATTTT.

The CDR3 DNA sequence: TGCAGCGTTGAAGGCGGCAGAGTCGGCTACACCTTC. It encodes CSVEGGRVGYTF. The chain has TRBV29-1 and TRBJ1-2, with D hard to call. CDR1 is SQVTM and CDR2 is ANQGSEA in the germline V gene. CDR3 length equals 12 residues. Trimming cost V 1 base and J 8 bases, with 11 bases left between them.

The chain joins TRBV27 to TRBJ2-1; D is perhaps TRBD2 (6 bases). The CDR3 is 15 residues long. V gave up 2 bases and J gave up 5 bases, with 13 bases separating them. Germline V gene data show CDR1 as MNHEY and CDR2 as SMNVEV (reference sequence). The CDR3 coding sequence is TGTGCCAGCAGTTTAAGGCGGGGAAGGGACAATGAGCAGTTCTTC. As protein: CASSLRRGRDNEQFF.

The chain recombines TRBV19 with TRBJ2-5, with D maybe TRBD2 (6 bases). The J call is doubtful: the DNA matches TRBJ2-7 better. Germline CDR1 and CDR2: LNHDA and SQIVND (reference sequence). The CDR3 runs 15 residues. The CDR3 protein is CASSIGGGFTYEQYF. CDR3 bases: TGTGCCAGTAGTATAGGAGGAGGGTTCACCTACGAGCAGTACTTC.

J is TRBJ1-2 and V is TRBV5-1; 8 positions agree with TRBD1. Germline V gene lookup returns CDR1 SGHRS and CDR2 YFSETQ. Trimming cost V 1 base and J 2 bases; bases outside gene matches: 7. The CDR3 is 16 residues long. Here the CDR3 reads CASSLYLGQENYGYTF. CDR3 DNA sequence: TGCGCCAGCAGCTTGTATTTGGGACAGGAGAACTATGGCTACACCTTC.

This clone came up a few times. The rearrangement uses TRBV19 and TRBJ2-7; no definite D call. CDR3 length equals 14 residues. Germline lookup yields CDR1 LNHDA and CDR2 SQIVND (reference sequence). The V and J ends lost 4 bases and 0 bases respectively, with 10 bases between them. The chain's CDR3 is CASSNRPGSYEQYF. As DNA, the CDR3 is TGTGCCAGTAGTAACCGGCCGGGCTCCTACGAGCAGTACTTC.

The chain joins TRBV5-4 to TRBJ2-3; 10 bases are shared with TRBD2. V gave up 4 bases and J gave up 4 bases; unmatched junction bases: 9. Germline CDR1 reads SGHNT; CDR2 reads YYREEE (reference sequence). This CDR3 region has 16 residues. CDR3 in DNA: TGTGCCAGCAGCCCGGCGGTAGCGGGAGGTGCAGATACGCAGTATTTT. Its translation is CASSPAVAGGADTQYF.

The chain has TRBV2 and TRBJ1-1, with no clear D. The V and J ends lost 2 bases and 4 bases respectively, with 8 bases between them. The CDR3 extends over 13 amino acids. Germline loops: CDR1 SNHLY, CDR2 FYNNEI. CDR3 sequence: CASSERGVTEAFF. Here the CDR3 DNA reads TGTGCCAGCAGTGAACGGGGTGTCACTGAAGCTTTCTTT.

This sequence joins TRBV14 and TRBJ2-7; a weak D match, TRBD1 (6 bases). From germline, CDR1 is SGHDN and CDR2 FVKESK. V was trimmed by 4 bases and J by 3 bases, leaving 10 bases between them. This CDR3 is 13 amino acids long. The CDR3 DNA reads TGTGCCAGCAGCCTACAAGGGGGCTACGAGCAGTACTTC. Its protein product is CASSLQGGYEQYF.

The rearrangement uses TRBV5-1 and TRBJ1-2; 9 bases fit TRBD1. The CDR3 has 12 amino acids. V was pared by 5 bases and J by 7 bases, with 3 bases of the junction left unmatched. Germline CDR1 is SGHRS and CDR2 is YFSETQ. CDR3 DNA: TGCGCCAGCAGACGGACAGGGGCTGGCTACACCTTC. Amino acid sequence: CASRRTGAGYTF.

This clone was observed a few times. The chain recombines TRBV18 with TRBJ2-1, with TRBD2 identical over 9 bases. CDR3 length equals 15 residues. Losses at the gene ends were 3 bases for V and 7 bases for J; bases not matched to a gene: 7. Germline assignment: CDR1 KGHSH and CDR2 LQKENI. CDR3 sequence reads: CASSPLTSGSNEQFF. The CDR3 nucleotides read TGTGCCAGCTCACCGCTGACTAGCGGTTCAAATGAGCAGTTCTTC. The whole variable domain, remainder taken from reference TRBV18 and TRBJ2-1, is NAGVMQNPRHLVRRRGQEARLRCSPMKGHSHVYWYRQLPEEGLKFMVYLQKENIIDESGMPKERFSAEFPKEGPSILRIQQVVRGDSAAYFCASSPLTSGSNEQFFGPGTRLTVL.

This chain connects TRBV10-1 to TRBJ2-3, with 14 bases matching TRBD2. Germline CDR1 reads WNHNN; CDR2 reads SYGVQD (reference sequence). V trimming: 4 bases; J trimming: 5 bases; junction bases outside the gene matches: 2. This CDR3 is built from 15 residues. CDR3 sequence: CASSGGLAGVDTQYF. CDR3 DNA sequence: TGCGCCAGCAGTGGGGGACTAGCGGGAGTAGATACGCAGTATTTT.

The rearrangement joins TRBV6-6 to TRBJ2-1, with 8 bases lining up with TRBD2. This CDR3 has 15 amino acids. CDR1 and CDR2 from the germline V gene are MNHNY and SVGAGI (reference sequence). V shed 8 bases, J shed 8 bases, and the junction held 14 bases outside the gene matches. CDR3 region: CASGLRGGSGDEQFF. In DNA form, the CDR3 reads TGTGCCAGCGGCCTTCGGGGGGGGTCTGGAGATGAGCAGTTCTTC.

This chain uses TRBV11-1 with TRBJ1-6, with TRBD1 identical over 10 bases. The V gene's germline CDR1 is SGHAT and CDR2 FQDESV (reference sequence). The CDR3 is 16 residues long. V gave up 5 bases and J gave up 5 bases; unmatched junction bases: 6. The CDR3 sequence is CASSPRQGAHNSPLHF. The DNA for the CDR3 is TGTGCCAGCAGCCCCAGACAGGGGGCGCATAATTCACCCCTCCACTTT.

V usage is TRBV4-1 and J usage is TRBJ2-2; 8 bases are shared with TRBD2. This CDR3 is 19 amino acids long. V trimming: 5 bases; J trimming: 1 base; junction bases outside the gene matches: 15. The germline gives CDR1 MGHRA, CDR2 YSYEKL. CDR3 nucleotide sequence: TGCGCCAGCAGCTGGGACCCCGGGCCTAGCGGGCAGAACACCGGGGAGCTGTTTTTT. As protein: CASSWDPGPSGQNTGELFF.

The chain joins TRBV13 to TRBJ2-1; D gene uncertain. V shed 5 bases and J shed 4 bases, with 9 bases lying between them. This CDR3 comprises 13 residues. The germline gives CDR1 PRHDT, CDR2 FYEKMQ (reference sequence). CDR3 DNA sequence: TGTGCCAGCAGCCAAACTTCATACAATGAGCAGTTCTTC. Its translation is CASSQTSYNEQFF.

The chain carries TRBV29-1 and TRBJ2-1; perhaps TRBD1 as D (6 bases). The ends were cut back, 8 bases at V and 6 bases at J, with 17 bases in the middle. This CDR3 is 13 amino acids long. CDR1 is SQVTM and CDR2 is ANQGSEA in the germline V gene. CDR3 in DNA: TGCAGCTTTCGCAGGGGATCAAGCAATGAGCAGTTCTTC. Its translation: CSFRRGSSNEQFF.

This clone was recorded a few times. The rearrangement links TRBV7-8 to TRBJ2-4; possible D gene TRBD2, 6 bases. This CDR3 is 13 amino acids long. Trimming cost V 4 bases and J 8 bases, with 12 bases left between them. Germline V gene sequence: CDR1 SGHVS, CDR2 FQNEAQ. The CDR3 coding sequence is TGTGCCAGCAGCTCCGGGGGTAAAGACATTCAGTACTTC. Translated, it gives CASSSGGKDIQYF. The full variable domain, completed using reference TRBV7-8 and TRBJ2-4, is GAGVSQSPRYKVAKRGQDVALRCDPISGHVSLFWYQQALGQGPEFLTYFQNEAQLDKSGLPSDRFFAERPEGSVSTLKIQRTQQEDSAVYLCASSSGGKDIQYFGAGTRLSVL.

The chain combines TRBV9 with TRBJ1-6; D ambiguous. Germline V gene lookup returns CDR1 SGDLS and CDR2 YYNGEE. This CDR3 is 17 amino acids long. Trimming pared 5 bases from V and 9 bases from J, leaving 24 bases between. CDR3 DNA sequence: TGTGCCAGCAGAGACCATGGGAGGCAGGAGGGTACTTCACCCCTCCACTTT. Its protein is CASRDHGRQEGTSPLHF.

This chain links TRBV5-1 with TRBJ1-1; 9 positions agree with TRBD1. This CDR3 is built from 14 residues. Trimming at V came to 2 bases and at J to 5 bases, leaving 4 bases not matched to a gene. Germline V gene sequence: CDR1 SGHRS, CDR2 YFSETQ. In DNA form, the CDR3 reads TGCGCCAGCAGCTTAGGACAGGGGCAGACTGAAGCTTTCTTT. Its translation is CASSLGQGQTEAFF.